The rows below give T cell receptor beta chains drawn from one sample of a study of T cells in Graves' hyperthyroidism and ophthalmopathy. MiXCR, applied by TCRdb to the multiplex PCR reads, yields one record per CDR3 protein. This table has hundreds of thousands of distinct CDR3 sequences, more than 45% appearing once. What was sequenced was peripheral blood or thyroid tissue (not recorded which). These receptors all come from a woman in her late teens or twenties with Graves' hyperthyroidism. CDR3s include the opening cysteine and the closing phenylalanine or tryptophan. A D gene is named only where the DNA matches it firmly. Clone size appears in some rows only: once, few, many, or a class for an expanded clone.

CDR3aa: CASSHYSGGELFF
CDR3nt: TGTGCCAGCAGCCACTATAGCGGTGGGGAGCTGTTTTTT
abundance: .
j_gene: TRBJ2-2
d_gene: .
v_gene: TRBV7-3

CDR3aa: CASSFLGQRYEQYF
CDR3nt: TGTGCCAGCAGTTTTCTTGGACAGCGCTACGAGCAGTACTTC
abundance: .
j_gene: TRBJ2-7
d_gene: .
v_gene: TRBV12-3/TRBV12-4

CDR3aa: CASKLIGQGKNRPQHF
CDR3nt: TGTGCCAGCAAACTTATCGGACAGGGAAAGAATCGGCCCCAGCATTTT
abundance: once
j_gene: TRBJ1-5
d_gene: TRBD1
v_gene: TRBV7-9

CDR3aa: CATRQVSYGYTF
CDR3nt: TGTGCCACTCGACAGGTATCCTATGGCTACACCTTC
abundance: few
j_gene: TRBJ1-2
d_gene: .
v_gene: TRBV19

CDR3aa: CASSLRAKSDSEQYF
CDR3nt: TGTGCCAGCAGCTTAAGAGCTAAGTCTGACTCCGAGCAGTACTTC
abundance: .
j_gene: TRBJ2-7
d_gene: .
v_gene: TRBV7-8

CDR3aa: CATSAKGQGNGYTF
CDR3nt: TGTGCCACCAGTGCGAAGGGACAGGGCAATGGCTACACCTTC
abundance: .
j_gene: TRBJ1-2
d_gene: TRBD1
v_gene: TRBV24-1

CDR3aa: CASSQSWGDTNEKLFF
CDR3nt: TGTGCCAGCAGCCAATCCTGGGGAGACACCAATGAAAAACTGTTTTTT
abundance: few
j_gene: TRBJ1-4
d_gene: .
v_gene: TRBV14

CDR3aa: CASSYSWTESYEQYF
CDR3nt: TGTGCCAGCAGTTACTCCTGGACAGAGTCCTACGAGCAGTACTTC
abundance: .
j_gene: TRBJ2-7
d_gene: .
v_gene: TRBV2

CDR3aa: CSAMDRGGGYTF
CDR3nt: TGCAGCGCTATGGACAGGGGAGGAGGCTACACCTTC
abundance: few
j_gene: TRBJ1-2
d_gene: TRBD1
v_gene: TRBV29-1

CDR3aa: CASTPRVSNQPQHF
CDR3nt: TGTGCCAGCACCCCCAGGGTTAGCAATCAGCCCCAGCATTTT
abundance: few
j_gene: TRBJ1-5
d_gene: .
v_gene: TRBV7-3

CDR3aa: CASSRTGPPGGAFF
CDR3nt: TGTGCCAGCAGTCGGACAGGACCCCCAGGGGGGGCTTTCTTT
abundance: .
j_gene: TRBJ1-1
d_gene: TRBD1
v_gene: TRBV6-1

CDR3aa: CSLTGGVNQPQHF
CDR3nt: TGCAGCCTGACAGGGGGCGTCAATCAGCCCCAGCATTTT
abundance: .
j_gene: TRBJ1-5
d_gene: TRBD1
v_gene: TRBV20-1

CDR3aa: CASSPGRPQHF
CDR3nt: TGTGCCAGCAGTCCGGGACGGCCCCAGCATTTT
abundance: few
j_gene: TRBJ1-5
d_gene: .
v_gene: TRBV6-5

CDR3aa: CSAKTGPTEAFF
CDR3nt: TGCAGTGCTAAGACAGGGCCCACTGAAGCTTTCTTT
abundance: many
j_gene: TRBJ1-1
d_gene: TRBD1
v_gene: TRBV20-1

CDR3aa: CASSQWSLQETQYF
CDR3nt: TGCGCCAGCAGCCAATGGAGCCTCCAAGAGACCCAGTACTTC
abundance: .
j_gene: TRBJ2-5
d_gene: .
v_gene: TRBV2

CDR3aa: CASSIDLSLAGGPVTQHF
CDR3nt: TGTGCCAGTAGTATAGATTTAAGTCTAGCGGGAGGGCCGGTGACCCAGCATTTT
abundance: .
j_gene: TRBJ1-5
d_gene: .
v_gene: TRBV19

CDR3aa: CATSSTSGYSNQPQHF
CDR3nt: TGTGCCACCAGTAGCACATCAGGGTATAGCAATCAGCCCCAGCATTTT
abundance: many
j_gene: TRBJ1-5
d_gene: .
v_gene: TRBV15

CDR3aa: CATTSSGRGEQYF
CDR3nt: TGTGCCACCACCTCTAGCGGGAGGGGCGAGCAGTACTTC
abundance: .
j_gene: TRBJ2-7
d_gene: TRBD2
v_gene: TRBV15

CDR3aa: CASSQEGRETYGYTF
CDR3nt: TGTGCCAGCAGCCAAGAAGGGAGAGAGACCTATGGCTACACCTTC
abundance: .
j_gene: TRBJ1-2
d_gene: .
v_gene: TRBV7-9